One and the same sample provided the 31 T cell receptor beta chains below, sequenced in a study of T cell repertoires in cytomegalovirus infection. TCRdb independently ran MiXCR on the reads; one entry per CDR3 protein. Of about 180,000 distinct CDR3 sequences in the sample, roughly 14% were seen once. Sequencing input: PBMCs. These receptors were collected from a human donor in good health (CMV status not recorded). Some clones in this sample may be carry-over from other donors' samples.

This clonotype was recorded a few times. The rearrangement uses TRBV4-3 and TRBJ1-6; D possibly corresponds to TRBD1 (6 bases). Germline CDR1 and CDR2: LGHNA and YSLEER. Trimming pared 4 bases from V and 9 bases from J, leaving 10 bases between. The CDR3 consists of 13 residues. CDR3: CASSRLRGSPLHF. The CDR3 DNA sequence: TGCGCCAGCAGCCGCCTCAGGGGTTCACCCCTCCACTTT.

The rearrangement links TRBV5-1 to TRBJ1-5; 10 bases fit TRBD1. This CDR3 comprises 15 residues. The V and J ends lost 0 bases and 5 bases, in that order; junction bases with no gene match: 2. Germline V gives CDR1 SGHRS, CDR2 YFSETQ. CDR3 nucleotides: TGCGCCAGCAGCTTGGGGACAGGGGGAGATCAGCCCCAGCATTTT. Protein sequence: CASSLGTGGDQPQHF.

This clonotype was observed a handful of times. The chain recombines TRBV5-1 with TRBJ2-2, with D uncertain. V lost 0 bases and J 1 base, leaving 7 bases between the germline ends. CDR1 is SGHRS and CDR2 is YFSETQ in the germline V gene. The CDR3 consists of 15 residues. The CDR3 nucleotides read TGCGCCAGCAGCTTGGAAGGGTTGAACACCGGGGAGCTGTTTTTT. Translated, it gives CASSLEGLNTGELFF.

This clonotype was counted ten times or more. V is TRBV7-6 and J is TRBJ1-1; perhaps TRBD1 as D (5 bases). The V end lost 4 bases, the J end lost 2 bases, and 20 bases lay between the germline ends. CDR1 and CDR2 from the germline V gene are SGHVS and FNYEAQ. This CDR3 region has 17 residues. The CDR3 here is CASSSRGGVMGNTEAFF. CDR3 DNA sequence: TGTGCCAGCAGCTCCCGGGGGGGGGTTATGGGAAACACTGAAGCTTTCTTT.

This clonotype was detected ten times or more. This chain connects TRBV20-1 to TRBJ2-3; 11 nucleotides line up with TRBD2. The CDR3 runs to 17 residues. With V trimmed by 3 bases and J by 0 bases, 8 bases remained unmatched. Germline lookup yields CDR1 DFQATT and CDR2 SNEGSKA (reference sequence). The CDR3 region has the DNA TGCAGTGCTAGTGCTCCGGGACTAGCGGAGAGCACAGATACGCAGTATTTT. It is translated as CSASAPGLAESTDTQYF.

Only a few counts were recorded for this clonotype. A much more abundant neighbour one base away suggests this may be a read error. The chain employs TRBV7-2 and TRBJ1-5; D remains ambiguous. The CDR3 loop spans 13 amino acids. Per germline, CDR1 SGHTA and CDR2 FQGNSA. In nucleotides, the CDR3 is TGTGTCAGCAGCTTCGCGGGAAATCAGCCCCAGCATTTT. This translates into CVSSFAGNQPQHF.

This clonotype was seen a few times. J is TRBJ2-7 and V is TRBV11-2; D may correspond to TRBD1 or TRBD2 (5 bases each). Looked up from germline, CDR1 is SGHAT and CDR2 is FQNNGV. The CDR3 runs to 14 residues. The ends were cut back, 1 base at V and 6 bases at J, with 13 bases in the middle. This CDR3 reads CASSLGTQRGEQYF. The CDR3 bases are TGTGCCAGCAGCTTAGGGACCCAGAGGGGCGAGCAGTACTTC.

This clonotype was seen ten or more times. The rearrangement uses TRBV5-1 and TRBJ2-6, with 8 bases that match TRBD2. V was clipped by 1 base and J by 4 bases; unmatched bases: 19. Germline CDR1 reads SGHRS; CDR2 reads YFSETQ. The CDR3 sequence is 21 residues long. CDR3 DNA: TGCGCCAGCAGCTTGTGGGGGCTTCTAGCGGGTGCCCCGGGGGGGGCCAACGTCCTGACTTTC. It encodes CASSLWGLLAGAPGGANVLTF.

The gene calls are TRBV29-1 and TRBJ2-3, with D tentatively TRBD1 (6 bases). The CDR3 has 14 residues. The germline CDR1 and CDR2 sequences are SQVTM and ANQGSEA. V was trimmed by 3 bases and J by 0 bases, leaving 10 bases between them. The CDR3 nucleotides are TGCAGCGTTGACAGGGGCCCTAGCACAGATACGCAGTATTTT. Encoded protein: CSVDRGPSTDTQYF.

The sample holds many counts of this clonotype. The V and J genes are TRBV7-2 and TRBJ2-3; D unclear. The CDR3 loop spans 13 amino acids. Per the germline V gene, CDR1 is SGHTA and CDR2 is FQGNSA. Trimming removed 5 bases at V and 2 bases at J, with 8 bases between. The CDR3 here is CASSVQLTDTQYF. CDR3 coding DNA: TGTGCCAGCAGCGTCCAACTCACAGATACGCAGTATTTT.

There are a few counts of this clonotype. The chain employs TRBV6-2 or TRBV6-3 and TRBJ1-2; D is uncertain. This CDR3 has 12 residues. Germline CDR1 reads MNHEY; CDR2 reads SVGEGT. The germline V and J ends were trimmed by 4 bases and 4 bases, with 7 bases remaining between them. CDR3 protein: CASSSTSYGYTF. The CDR3 DNA sequence: TGTGCCAGCAGTTCCACGAGCTATGGCTACACCTTC.

This clonotype was observed many times. The chain employs TRBV7-8 and TRBJ2-6, with 7 positions matching TRBD1. Germline-derived CDR1 and CDR2 are SGHVS and FQNEAQ. V gave up 5 bases and J gave up 1 base; unmatched junction bases: 8. CDR3 length: 17 amino acids. The CDR3 region has the DNA TGTGCCAGCAGCCCTGACAGGGCCCGGTCTGGGGCCAACGTCCTGACTTTC. As protein: CASSPDRARSGANVLTF. Full variable domain (rest looked up from reference TRBV7-8 and TRBJ2-6): GAGVSQSPRYKVAKRGQDVALRCDPISGHVSLFWYQQALGQGPEFLTYFQNEAQLDKSGLPSDRFFAERPEGSVSTLKIQRTQQEDSAVYLCASSPDRARSGANVLTFGAGSRLTVL.

This clonotype occurred many times. CDR3 region: CSARTGGIWNEQFF. Here the CDR3 DNA reads TGCAGTGCTAGAACAGGGGGAATCTGGAATGAGCAGTTCTTC. This chain uses TRBV20-1 with TRBJ2-1, with 8 bases that match TRBD1. The germline V gene encodes CDR1 DFQATT and CDR2 SNEGSKA (reference sequence). The CDR3 has 14 amino acids. V lost 2 bases to trimming and J lost 7 bases; unmatched junction nucleotides: 7.

A few counts support this clonotype. The chain combines TRBV20-1 with TRBJ1-5; D remains unclear. Germline V gene lookup returns CDR1 DFQATT and CDR2 SNEGSKA (reference sequence). Trimming took 3 bases from V and 5 from J, leaving 17 bases between them. The length of the CDR3 is 15 residues. The DNA for the CDR3 is TGCAGTGCTAGCGGGTCGGGTGAGGTTCATCAGCCCCAGCATTTT. It encodes CSASGSGEVHQPQHF.

This clonotype came up many times. This chain joins TRBV6-1 and TRBJ1-4; D gene unclear. V lost 11 bases and J 8 bases, leaving 18 bases between the germline ends. CDR1 is MNHNS, CDR2 SASEGT, per germline. The CDR3 runs 13 residues. CDR3 region: CASRAVSWEKLFF. The DNA of the CDR3 is TGTGCCTCTCGGGCCGTGAGTTGGGAAAAACTGTTTTTT.

This clonotype was seen a few times. This sequence joins TRBV14 and TRBJ2-5; perhaps TRBD2 as D (5 bases). The CDR3 has 13 amino acids. Germline loops: CDR1 SGHDN, CDR2 FVKESK. Trimming cost V 4 bases and J 2 bases, with 8 bases left between them. The CDR3 DNA follows: TGTGCCAGCAGCCCCGGGGTACAAGAGACCCAGTACTTC. The encoded protein is CASSPGVQETQYF.

The chain links TRBV5-4 to TRBJ2-3, with D hard to call. Trimming took 3 bases from V and 0 from J, leaving 8 bases between them. Germline V gives CDR1 SGHNT, CDR2 YYREEE (reference sequence). This CDR3 comprises 14 residues. CDR3 DNA sequence: TGTGCCAGCAGCTCCTTGGCTAGCACAGATACGCAGTATTTT. Translation gives CASSSLASTDTQYF. The whole variable domain, filled in from reference TRBV5-4 and TRBJ2-3, reads ETGVTQSPTHLIKTRGQQVTLRCSSQSGHNTVSWYQQALGQGPQFIFQYYREEENGRGNFPPRFSGLQFPNYSSELNVNALELDDSALYLCASSSLASTDTQYFGPGTRLTVL.

This clonotype was counted only a few times. This sequence joins TRBV5-1 and TRBJ2-1; D is perhaps TRBD2 (6 bases). CDR3 length: 17 amino acids. V was pared by 3 bases and J by 0 bases, with 16 bases between. Germline V gives CDR1 SGHRS, CDR2 YFSETQ. In nucleotides, the CDR3 is TGCGCCAGCAGCTCGTTTCCTAGCGACAGCTCCTACAATGAGCAGTTCTTC. Protein sequence: CASSSFPSDSSYNEQFF.

J is TRBJ1-5 and V is TRBV6-2 or TRBV6-3; a weak D match, TRBD1 (5 bases). Germline CDR1 is MNHEY and CDR2 is SVGEGT. V was shortened by 3 bases and J by 6 bases, with 12 bases between the two germline ends. This CDR3 spans 14 amino acids. CDR3 DNA: TGTGCCAGCAGTTATGGGGGAGGCGGTCAGCCCCAGCATTTT. Translation: CASSYGGGGQPQHF.

This clonotype came up a few times. This rearrangement joins TRBV7-9 to TRBJ2-2, with TRBD1 matching over 7 bases. The J segment lost 5 bases and the V segment lost 5 bases, leaving 11 bases of the junction unmatched. CDR1 and CDR2 from the germline V gene are SEHNR and FQNEAQ (reference sequence). The CDR3 extends over 16 amino acids. The CDR3 coding sequence is TGTGCCAGCAGCCCTACTTCAGGGGGAAGAACCGGGGAGCTGTTTTTT. Amino acid sequence: CASSPTSGGRTGELFF.

With respect to this clonotype: The junction shows a germline mismatch at one end, possibly a read error. The chain recombines TRBV7-6 with TRBJ2-7, with 10 bases fitting TRBD2. Germline V lookup: CDR1 SGHVS, CDR2 FNYEAQ. CDR3 size: 13 residues. The DNA of the CDR3 is TGTGCCAGCAGCTTAGGGGCTAGCGGGAGTATACACTTC. Translating gives CASSLGASGSIHF.

At least ten counts were recorded for this clonotype. V and J are TRBV12-3 or TRBV12-4 and TRBJ2-3, with TRBD2 matching 14 bases. The CDR3 runs 18 residues. After removal of 6 bases from V and 2 bases from J, the junction contained 10 bases not matched to a gene. CDR3 DNA sequence: TGTGCCAGCAGCCGCCGGCGGACTAGCGGGAGGACCACAGATACGCAGTATTTT. Residues: CASSRRRTSGRTTDTQYF.

This clonotype has only a few counts. V is TRBV4-3 and J is TRBJ2-7; 8 bases match TRBD1. Trimming at V came to 2 bases and at J to 1 base, leaving 1 base not matched to a gene. In germline, CDR1 is LGHNA, CDR2 YSLEER. The CDR3 is 14 amino acids. As DNA, the CDR3 is TGCGCCAGCAGCCAAAGGGACAGGTCCTACGAGCAGTACTTC. Amino acid sequence: CASSQRDRSYEQYF.

This chain uses TRBV20-1 with TRBJ2-3; 10 bases map to TRBD1. The V gene's germline CDR1 is DFQATT and CDR2 SNEGSKA (reference sequence). V was clipped by 4 bases and J by 4 bases; unmatched bases: 5. The CDR3 runs to 14 residues. CDR3 nucleotides: TGCAGTGCTACCTCCGGACAGGGGGCAGATACGCAGTATTTT. Its translation: CSATSGQGADTQYF.

This clonotype was seen repeatedly, ten times or more. The rearrangement links TRBV5-1 to TRBJ2-3, with TRBD2 as a possible D gene (6 bases). The germline CDR1 and CDR2 sequences are SGHRS and YFSETQ. V was cut by 4 bases and J by 2 bases, with 14 bases left in between. The CDR3 contains 15 residues. In DNA form, the CDR3 reads TGCGCCAGCAGCCTCCGGGACTCCTCCACAGATACGCAGTATTTT. Encoded protein: CASSLRDSSTDTQYF. The full variable domain, in which reference TRBV5-1 and TRBJ2-3 provide the parts outside the CDR3, is KAGVTQTPRYLIKTRGQQVTLSCSPISGHRSVSWYQQTPGQGLQFLFEYFSETQRNKGNFPGRFSGRQFSNSRSEMNVSTLELGDSALYLCASSLRDSSTDTQYFGPGTRLTVL.

The sample holds a few counts of this clonotype. The chain couples TRBV7-2 to TRBJ2-5, with TRBD2 identical over 13 bases. The length of the CDR3 is 15 residues. The germline CDR1 and CDR2 sequences are SGHTA and FQGNSA. Trimming at V came to 4 bases and at J to 4 bases, leaving 3 bases not matched to a gene. CDR3 sequence: CASSSRTSGGETQYF. The DNA of the CDR3 is TGTGCCAGCAGCTCCCGGACTAGCGGGGGAGAGACCCAGTACTTC.

At least ten counts were recorded for this clonotype. This chain joins TRBV20-1 and TRBJ1-1; D is ambiguous. V was shortened by 5 bases and J by 3 bases, with 10 bases between the two germline ends. The CDR3 consists of 12 residues. The germline V gene has CDR1 DFQATT and CDR2 SNEGSKA (reference sequence). The CDR3 DNA is TGCAGTGCTGAAGACGGGTACACTGAAGCTTTCTTT. Amino acids: CSAEDGYTEAFF.

The gene calls are TRBV27 and TRBJ1-1; D perhaps matches TRBD1 (6 bases). This CDR3 contains 17 residues. Germline CDR1 MNHEY, CDR2 SMNVEV (reference sequence). The V gene lost 5 bases and the J gene lost 5 bases, with 24 bases spanning the gap. This chain's CDR3 is CASSVTPGRGPWTEAFF. CDR3 nucleotide sequence: TGTGCCAGCAGTGTTACTCCGGGGCGGGGGCCATGGACTGAAGCTTTCTTT.

CDR3 in DNA: TGTGCCAGCAGAACTGACGGGTACAATGAGCAGTTCTTC. Encoded protein: CASRTDGYNEQFF. This chain uses TRBV12-3 or TRBV12-4 with TRBJ2-1, with D unresolved. The CDR3 is 13 residues long. V was clipped by 6 bases and J by 4 bases, with 10 bases between them.

This clonotype was observed at least ten times. The CDR3 bases are TGTGCCAGCAGCGCTAAGCTAGCGGGGCGCAGGGAGACCCAGTACTTC. Translation: CASSAKLAGRRETQYF. The chain uses TRBV7-8 and TRBJ2-5; TRBD2 matches at 9 bases. The CDR3 has 16 residues. In germline, CDR1 is SGHVS, CDR2 FQNEAQ. After removal of 5 bases from V and 5 bases from J, the junction contained 12 bases not matched to a gene. The variable domain in full, completed from reference TRBV7-8 and TRBJ2-5, reads GAGVSQSPRYKVAKRGQDVALRCDPISGHVSLFWYQQALGQGPEFLTYFQNEAQLDKSGLPSDRFFAERPEGSVSTLKIQRTQQEDSAVYLCASSAKLAGRRETQYFGPGTRLLVL.

The chain carries TRBV10-3 and TRBJ2-5; the D is unclear. Trimming removed 4 bases at V and 7 bases at J, with 13 bases between. CDR3 length: 13 residues. Germline V CDR1 and CDR2: ENHRY, SYGVKD. The CDR3 nucleotides read TGTGCCATCAGTGGAAGGGCCGACGGGACCCAGTACTTC. This encodes CAISGRADGTQYF.